This T cell receptor beta chain was documented in a study of T-cell memory formation after mild COVID-19. This clonotype was found a few times. From the 5' RACE reads, TCRdb called clonotypes with MiXCR, one entry per CDR3 protein. The table includes 350,000 to 450,000 distinct CDR3 sequences, around 18% detected once. J gave up 9 bases and V 8 bases, and 8 bases lay outside the gene matches. The CDR3 contains 12 residues. Germline CDR1 is SQVTM and CDR2 is ANQGSEA. Sequences were obtained from PBMCs or a T cell subset sorted from them (not recorded which). This clonotype was sampled from an adult woman who had mild COVID-19 (a few samples of this study predate the infection). Cell type and time point are not known. The chain links TRBV29-1 to TRBJ2-1; 9 positions agree with TRBD1. DNA for the CDR3: TGCAGCTTCGGGACAGGGTTGGTTGAGCAGTTCTTC. This translates into CSFGTGLVEQFF.